This TCR beta chain was captured by sequencing in a study of cytotoxic CD8 clonotypes in ibrutinib-treated CLL. Deep sequencing aimed at 1 in 200,000 to 1 in 1 million T cells' resolution. Method: immunoSEQ multiplex PCR; TCRdb's copy keeps in-frame clones and lacks some. The top ten clones hold approximately 8.2% of a sample with about 29,000 clones, almost 85% of them seen once. Trimming left V 4 bases short and J 0 bases short, with 13 bases between. The CDR3 extends over 16 amino acids. Per germline, CDR1 SGHVS and CDR2 FNYEAQ. In the case of this clone: The antigen remains unidentified.

Whole-study results and caveats: Sampling time points were not equivalent between sustained-remission and progressing patients.

This receptor was identified in a human donor with chronic lymphocytic leukemia. V gene TRBV7-6 combines with J gene TRBJ1-3, with D maybe TRBD1 (6 bases). Sequences were derived from PBMCs, sampled after 24 months of ibrutinib treatment. The CDR3 spells CASSSDRLFSGNTIYF. The CDR3 coding sequence is TGTGCCAGCAGCTCGGACAGACTATTCTCTGGAAACACCATATATTTT. The full variable domain, its missing parts supplied by reference TRBV7-6 and TRBJ1-3, is GAGVSQSPRYKVTKRGQDVALRCDPISGHVSLYWYRQALGQGPEFLTYFNYEAQQDKSGLPNDRFSAERPEGSISTLTIQRTEQRDSAMYRCASSSDRLFSGNTIYFGEGSWLTVV.